The 30 T cell receptor beta chains below were found in one sample sequenced in a study of blood T cell repertoires in COVID-19. Generated by immunoSEQ multiplex PCR, the TCRdb table keeps only in-frame clones and is missing some. The data show 150,000 to 200,000 clones, about four fifths seen once. Sequencing input: peripheral blood. These receptors came from a woman in her 70s with COVID-19, enrolled during active disease.

This chain joins TRBV28 and TRBJ1-4; 11 positions match TRBD1. Germline CDR1 MDHEN, CDR2 SYDVKM. CDR3 length: 16 amino acids. V shed 8 bases and J 6 bases; nucleotides not matched to a gene: 11. In DNA, the CDR3 is TGTGCCAGCCGTCCTAGGACAGGGGGCGAAGATGAAAAACTGTTTTTT. The encoded protein is CASRPRTGGEDEKLFF.

J is TRBJ2-1 and V is TRBV5-1, with 8 bases that match TRBD2. The junction had 4 bases not matched to a gene; V was cut back by 6 bases and J by 5 bases. The CDR3 runs 13 residues. CDR1 is SGHRS, CDR2 YFSETQ, per germline. The chain's CDR3 is CASKREPHNEQFF. CDR3 DNA: TGCGCCAGCAAGCGGGAGCCCCACAATGAGCAGTTCTTC.

This chain uses TRBV19 with TRBJ1-5; 7 bases are a match to TRBD1. Trimming took 1 base from V and 0 from J; bases not matched to a gene: 6. CDR3 size: 17 residues. Germline-derived CDR1 and CDR2 are LNHDA and SQIVND (reference sequence). The CDR3 DNA reads TGTGCCAGTAGTATAGTGGGACAGTCGGATAGCAATCAGCCCCAGCATTTT. This sequence encodes CASSIVGQSDSNQPQHF.

The CDR3 nucleotides are TGTGCCAGCTCCCGCGGGAGAGGGGGCACTGAAGCTTTCTTT. Its protein is CASSRGRGGTEAFF. The V gene is TRBV7-2, the J gene TRBJ1-1, with D maybe TRBD1 (6 bases). V gave up 8 bases and J gave up 4 bases, with 17 bases separating them. The germline CDR1 and CDR2 sequences are SGHTA and FQGNSA. The CDR3 sequence is 14 residues long.

The chain uses TRBV12-5 and TRBJ2-7; D gene unclear. There are 15 residues in the CDR3. CDR1 LGHNT and CDR2 FRNRAP come from the germline V gene. Trimming removed 1 base from V and 2 bases from J, with 12 bases in between. CDR3 bases: TGTGCTAGTGGTTTGGATCCTGGCAGGACCTACGAGCAGTACTTC. Translated: CASGLDPGRTYEQYF.

With regard to this clone: A clone one base away is much larger, so this may be a read error. This specimen includes other DNA sequences encoding the same CDR3. V usage is TRBV12-3 or TRBV12-4 and J usage is TRBJ1-1; no definite D call. The CDR3 sequence is 12 residues long. CDR3 sequence (DNA): TGTGCCAGCGGACTCCGGAACACTGAAGCCTTCTTT. It specifies CASGLRNTEAFF.

The chain employs TRBV5-6 and TRBJ1-1; tentative D call: TRBD1 (5 bases). CDR1 is SGHDT and CDR2 is YYEEEE in the germline V gene. V was cut by 4 bases and J by 6 bases, with 19 bases left in between. The CDR3 is 15 amino acids. CDR3 nucleotide sequence: TGTGCCAGCAGCAGCGGGGGGAATCAGTATTCTGAAGCTTTCTTT. Protein sequence: CASSSGGNQYSEAFF.

About this clone itself: Other DNA sequences within the sample encode an identical CDR3. V usage is TRBV4-2 and J usage is TRBJ2-5; TRBD2 aligns across 11 bases. Germline values: CDR1 LGHNA, CDR2 YNFKEQ. V dropped 1 base and J dropped 2; count of bases not matched to a gene: 3. This CDR3 region has 16 residues. The CDR3: CASSQAGTSGQETQYF. DNA of the CDR3: TGTGCCAGCAGCCAAGCCGGGACTAGCGGTCAAGAGACCCAGTACTTC.

This chain links TRBV7-9 with TRBJ2-6; D remains unclear. The CDR3 has 13 amino acids. V dropped 3 bases and J dropped 2 bases, with 2 bases sitting between them. CDR1 is SEHNR and CDR2 is FQNEAQ in the germline V gene (reference sequence). Here the CDR3 DNA reads TGTGCCAGCAGCTTCGCTGGGGCCAACGTCCTGACTTTC. Its protein is CASSFAGANVLTF.

The gene calls are TRBV18 and TRBJ1-3; 10 nucleotides match TRBD1. With V trimmed by 2 bases and J by 5 bases, 6 bases remained unmatched. The V gene's germline CDR1 is KGHSH and CDR2 LQKENI. The CDR3 spans 16 residues. Here the CDR3 DNA reads TGTGCCAGCTCACCAGCCGCGGGACAGGGGAGAAACACCATATATTTT. It yields the protein CASSPAAGQGRNTIYF. The entire variable domain, with the rest obtained from reference TRBV18 and TRBJ1-3, is as follows: NAGVMQNPRHLVRRRGQEARLRCSPMKGHSHVYWYRQLPEEGLKFMVYLQKENIIDESGMPKERFSAEFPKEGPSILRIQQVVRGDSAAYFCASSPAAGQGRNTIYFGEGSWLTVV.

The rearrangement joins TRBV11-2 to TRBJ1-4; tentative D call: TRBD1 (6 bases). This CDR3 has 14 residues. The ends were cut back, 2 bases at V and 8 bases at J, with 12 bases in the middle. The germline V gene has CDR1 SGHAT and CDR2 FQNNGV. For the CDR3, the DNA is TGTGCCAGCAGCTTAAACAGGGTTGGAGAAAAACTGTTTTTT. Its translation: CASSLNRVGEKLFF.

This rearrangement joins TRBV3-1 (or the pseudogene TRBV3-2) to TRBJ1-2, with no clear D. This CDR3 spans 16 amino acids. Germline CDR1 LGHDT, CDR2 YNNKEL (reference sequence). V was shortened by 0 bases and J by 7 bases, with 18 bases between the two germline ends. The CDR3 region is CASSQERARGDGGYTF. CDR3 nucleotides: TGTGCCAGCAGCCAAGAGAGAGCCAGAGGTGACGGTGGCTACACCTTC.

The chain couples TRBV28 to TRBJ1-2; a weak D match, TRBD1 (6 bases). The CDR3 has 18 amino acids. V lost 7 bases and J 2 bases, leaving 26 bases between the germline ends. The germline gives CDR1 MDHEN, CDR2 SYDVKM. This CDR3 reads CASIRPEGGQGRNYGYTF. The CDR3 nucleotides are TGTGCCAGCATACGACCGGAGGGGGGGCAGGGCCGAAACTATGGCTACACCTTC.

This sequence joins TRBV7-2 and TRBJ2-5; 7 bases align to TRBD1. The length of the CDR3 is 15 residues. With 1 base clipped from V and 5 bases from J, the junction kept 7 bases outside the gene matches. The germline V gene encodes CDR1 SGHTA and CDR2 FQGNSA. CDR3 nucleotide sequence: TGTGCCAGCAGCTTAGGTCGCACAGGGGTGGAGACCCAGTACTTC. It is translated as CASSLGRTGVETQYF.

The V gene is TRBV27, the J gene TRBJ2-2; TRBD2 matches at 12 bases. The CDR3 loop spans 17 amino acids. Germline V lookup: CDR1 MNHEY, CDR2 SMNVEV (reference sequence). With 8 bases clipped from V and 7 bases from J, the junction kept 14 bases outside the gene matches. CDR3 amino acids: CASRPLTSGSVGGELFF. The CDR3 nucleotides are TGTGCCAGCCGCCCTCTGACTAGCGGGAGTGTCGGCGGGGAGCTGTTTTTT.

The chain employs TRBV6-5 and TRBJ1-2; D perhaps matches TRBD1 (5 bases). Germline values: CDR1 MNHEY, CDR2 SVGAGI. The CDR3 runs 14 residues. V was shortened by 6 bases and J by 8 bases, with 19 bases between the two germline ends. The chain's CDR3 is CASRAQGLIWGYTF. The CDR3 DNA reads TGTGCCAGCAGGGCCCAGGGCTTAATCTGGGGCTACACCTTC.

This rearrangement joins TRBV5-8 to TRBJ2-1, with D unclear. The CDR3 is made up of 14 amino acids. Trimming cost V 1 base and J 6 bases, with 11 bases left between them. Germline values: CDR1 SGHTS, CDR2 YDEGEE. CDR3: CASSLYSQTNEQFF. The CDR3 nucleotides are TGTGCCAGCAGCTTGTACAGCCAAACCAATGAGCAGTTCTTC.

This clone was detected once. This chain joins TRBV28 and TRBJ2-5; D possibly corresponds to TRBD1 (6 bases). From germline, CDR1 is MDHEN and CDR2 SYDVKM. V was trimmed by 5 bases and J by 4 bases, leaving 8 bases between them. The CDR3 extends over 12 amino acids. Written as DNA, the CDR3 is TGTGCCAGCAGTCAGGGGCGAGAGACCCAGTACTTC. This encodes CASSQGRETQYF.

This clone was seen more than once but under ten times. The rearrangement uses TRBV25-1 and TRBJ2-1, with 15 bases lining up with TRBD2. After removal of 8 bases from V and 9 bases from J, the junction contained 5 bases not matched to a gene. CDR1 and CDR2 from the germline V gene are MGHDK and SYGVNS. The CDR3 has 14 amino acids. CDR3 residues: CASSGTSGRFEQFF. CDR3 sequence (DNA): TGTGCCAGCTCCGGGACTAGCGGGAGGTTTGAGCAGTTCTTC.

The sample holds a few counts of this clone. The chain joins TRBV7-2 to TRBJ1-2; the match to TRBD1 covers 7 bases. The V gene end was trimmed by 5 bases and the J gene end by 5 bases; junction bases not matched to a gene: 8. The CDR3 length is 14 residues. The germline V gene encodes CDR1 SGHTA and CDR2 FQGNSA. CDR3 loop: CASSDGTDVYGYTF. The DNA of the CDR3 is TGTGCCAGCAGCGACGGGACAGATGTTTATGGCTACACCTTC.

V gene TRBV18 combines with J gene TRBJ2-5, with TRBD1 identical over 7 bases. Germline values: CDR1 KGHSH, CDR2 LQKENI. J gave up 5 bases and V 5 bases, and 5 bases lay outside the gene matches. This CDR3 is 13 amino acids long. The CDR3 here is CASSSTRGETQYF. CDR3 in DNA: TGTGCCAGCTCATCGACCAGGGGGGAGACCCAGTACTTC. Full variable domain (outside the CDR3, taken from reference TRBV18 and TRBJ2-5): NAGVMQNPRHLVRRRGQEARLRCSPMKGHSHVYWYRQLPEEGLKFMVYLQKENIIDESGMPKERFSAEFPKEGPSILRIQQVVRGDSAAYFCASSSTRGETQYFGPGTRLLVL.

The chain employs TRBV28 and TRBJ1-2, with TRBD1 matching 10 bases. Germline V CDR1 and CDR2: MDHEN, SYDVKM. V lost 6 bases to trimming and J lost 5 bases; unmatched junction nucleotides: 15. The CDR3 is 17 residues long. The CDR3 reads CASRRSGTGDFGYGYTF. DNA of the CDR3: TGTGCCAGCAGACGTAGCGGGACAGGGGACTTCGGGTATGGCTACACCTTC.

This rearrangement joins TRBV5-1 to TRBJ2-4; D may be TRBD2 (6 bases). This CDR3 comprises 14 residues. Germline assignment: CDR1 SGHRS and CDR2 YFSETQ. Trimming shortened V by 1 base and J by 8 bases, and 13 bases separated the two germline ends. The DNA of the CDR3 is TGCGCCAGCAGCTTGCCCGGGGGATCCGACATTCAGTACTTC. Its translation: CASSLPGGSDIQYF.

This chain uses TRBV14 with TRBJ2-1, with D maybe TRBD2 (6 bases). The CDR3 extends over 17 amino acids. Per germline, CDR1 SGHDN and CDR2 FVKESK. V lost 1 base to trimming and J lost 10 bases, with 23 bases between them. In nucleotides, the CDR3 is TGTGCCAGCAGCCAAGTTCAAGCGGGCCCTTCGAAAGGGGAGCAGTTCTTC. This encodes CASSQVQAGPSKGEQFF.

The V and J genes are TRBV15 and TRBJ2-3, with 7 bases aligning to TRBD2. Per germline, CDR1 LNHNV and CDR2 YYDKDF (reference sequence). This CDR3 contains 15 residues. The junction had 8 bases not matched to a gene; V was cut back by 8 bases and J by 0 bases. The CDR3 region has the DNA TGTGCCACCGCCCTACTAGCGACTAGCACAGATACGCAGTATTTT. It codes for CATALLATSTDTQYF.

The rearrangement joins TRBV18 to TRBJ2-5, with 10 bases lining up with TRBD1. Germline lookup yields CDR1 KGHSH and CDR2 LQKENI. The CDR3 runs 15 residues. V was clipped by 3 bases and J by 2 bases; unmatched bases: 3. The CDR3 protein is CASSPGTGAQETQYF. CDR3 DNA: TGTGCCAGCTCACCTGGGACAGGGGCGCAAGAGACCCAGTACTTC.

The chain recombines TRBV19 with TRBJ1-2; no definite D call. This CDR3 region has 12 residues. V lost 5 bases and J 8 bases, leaving 12 bases between the germline ends. Germline CDR1 LNHDA, CDR2 SQIVND (reference sequence). The CDR3 loop is CASSPRTRGYTF. The CDR3 DNA sequence: TGTGCCAGTAGTCCTCGTACCCGGGGCTACACCTTC.

The rearrangement joins TRBV7-3 to TRBJ2-5; TRBD1 matches 8 bases. V was clipped by 5 bases and J by 9 bases; unmatched bases: 14. The CDR3 loop spans 15 amino acids. Germline values: CDR1 SGHTA, CDR2 FQGTGA. CDR3 DNA sequence: TGTGCCAGCAGCGTAGGACAGGGTTCTGTCTGGGCCCAGTACTTC. This codes for CASSVGQGSVWAQYF.

The chain carries TRBV2 and TRBJ2-5; TRBD2 matches 7 bases. The CDR3 is made up of 14 amino acids. V shed 4 bases and J 5 bases; nucleotides not matched to a gene: 7. The germline gives CDR1 SNHLY, CDR2 FYNNEI. The CDR3 region is CASSVGGKGETQYF. CDR3 DNA sequence: TGTGCCAGCAGTGTGGGAGGGAAGGGGGAGACCCAGTACTTC.

The chain recombines TRBV9 with TRBJ2-1, with D maybe TRBD1 (6 bases). Germline assignment: CDR1 SGDLS and CDR2 YYNGEE. This CDR3 has 17 residues. Trimming took 4 bases from V and 0 from J, leaving 17 bases between them. The CDR3 DNA reads as TGTGCCAGCAGCCCCCGACTGGGGGCAGCCTCCTACAATGAGCAGTTCTTC. It specifies CASSPRLGAASYNEQFF.